The source of this T cell receptor (beta chain) is a study of blood T cell repertoires in COVID-19 (dated by TCRdb to between 2020 and 2021). The study in broad terms: Samples from collaborators originated in the United States, Italy and Spain and spanned both the acute and convalescent phases of COVID-19. The material from the prospective study consisted of cDNA or gDNA derived from T cells, B-cell-depleted T cells, or PBMCs. The dataset comprised deeply sampled blood TCRbeta repertoires from subjects exposed to, actively infected with, or recovered from COVID-19. The repertoires were released in a freely available public database meant as a resource for research on the immune response to SARS-CoV-2. The samples were drawn from two sources: the first 160 participants of the ongoing ImmuneRACE study, and over 950 subjects contributed by 6 global collaborators. The sample metadata nearly always contained a de-identified subject ID, COVID-19 status, age in years and sex. Where HLA class I and class II types were available, the types were taken from metadata supplied by the sample provider, not from assay-based typing. General study outcomes and caveats: The amount of clinical and demographic metadata varied by source and participant and was provided uncurated.

CDR1 and CDR2, per the germline V gene (reference sequence), are MNHEY and SMNVEV. V and J are trimmed by 0 bases and 2 bases, and the gene matches miss 5 bases of the junction. The CDR3 measures 16 amino acids from cysteine to phenylalanine. The sequence is cut down to CDR3 DNA, 48 bases in frame from base 1. Participants in the prospective study were enrolled through a virtual design, were aged about 18 to 89 years, and lived in roughly 25 United States geographic areas. To assign participants to cohorts, the prospective study relied on clinical history that participants themselves reported in a screening survey and a study questionnaire. Recovered participants in ImmuneRACE Cohort 3 were defined as having two consecutive negative NP/OP PCR tests, clearance from a healthcare professional, or resolution of symptoms. In the prospective study, mobile phlebotomists collected whole blood, serum and a nasopharyngeal or oropharyngeal swab from each participant. Participants in the prospective study had the option to provide additional blood draws and questionnaires over an approximately two-month period. Prospective study blood samples were shipped either frozen or at room temperature before DNA extraction.

TCRbeta CDR3 regions were amplified from genomic DNA by means of the immunoSEQ Assay, a bias-controlled multiplex PCR. From the authors' description of their analysis: The number of nucleated cells in each sample was estimated by amplification of reference gene primers within the assay. Sequence reads were collapsed and filtered to measure the absolute abundance of every unique TCRbeta CDR3 rearrangement. For each sample, productive Simpson clonality was calculated as the square root of Simpson's diversity index over productive rearrangements. Drawn from immuneACCESS, this table holds only the in-frame rearrangements with V and J called that TCRdb kept. Clones are partly lost; checked studies trace under half to an unresolved V gene and leave the rest unexplained. That table gives V, J and clone size, and the DNA gave D and trimming. This sample comprises fewer than 400,000 clones, 75% to 90% of them detected only once. Around 5% of the sample goes to the ten largest clones.

As concerns this clone: Its antigen is unknown. Per-base quality was not reported, and no clone a single base away is much larger than it.

The sequence links TRBV27 to TRBJ2-7; TRBD2 fits 9 bases in the junction. Material: PBMCs or T cells enriched from blood (not recorded which). The clonotype comes from a man aged 25 to 40 who had recovered from COVID-19. CDR3 sequence: CASSLSLAGGPYEQYF. The nucleotides read TGTGCCAGCAGTTTATCTCTGGCGGGGGGGCCCTACGAGCAGTACTTC.